This TCR beta chain was profiled in a study of T cell repertoires in cytomegalovirus infection. In the study overall: Recently described HLA-C-restricted plus well-studied HLA-B-restricted CMV epitopes were used.

Notes on this clonotype: No antigen is known for it.

TCRdb re-called the reads through MiXCR, storing one row per CDR3 protein. The table shows about 500,000 distinct CDR3 sequences, with 33% occurring only once. The junction had 18 bases not matched to a gene; V was cut back by 5 bases and J by 7 bases. This CDR3 is built from 18 residues. The germline V gene has CDR1 SGHTA and CDR2 FQGNSA. The specimen comprised cultured PBMCs, sampled from culture after CMV antigen stimulation. This sequence was found in a human donor in good health (CMV status not recorded). Some clones in this sample may be carry-over from other donors' samples. The chain carries TRBV7-2 and TRBJ2-1, with 9 bases aligning to TRBD2. CDR3 loop: CASSQNLAGVGLRNEQFF. DNA of the CDR3: TGTGCCAGCAGCCAAAACTTAGCGGGAGTAGGTTTACGGAATGAGCAGTTCTTC. The full variable domain, in which reference TRBV7-2 and TRBJ2-1 provide the parts outside the CDR3, is GAGVSQSPSNKVTEKGKDVELRCDPISGHTALYWYRQSLGQGLEFLIYFQGNSAPDKSGLPSDRFSAERTGGSVSTLTIQRTQQEDSAVYLCASSQNLAGVGLRNEQFFGPGTRLTVL.